The 19 T cell receptor beta chains below come from one sample, sequenced in a study of shared clonotypes between healthy human individuals. Produced via immunoSEQ multiplex PCR; TCRdb's table is partial and in-frame only. Here the sample spans around 940,000 clones, over 75% being singletons. The sequencing input was memory CD4+ T cells sorted from blood. Subset given: CD45RA-negative fraction. The receptors stem from a man aged 18 to 35 in good health.

This sequence joins TRBV5-8 and TRBJ2-7; 7 bases map to TRBD2. The V gene's germline CDR1 is SGHTS and CDR2 YDEGEE. The CDR3 has 15 residues. The V segment lost 4 bases and the J segment 3 bases; nucleotides outside the gene matches: 10. Here the CDR3 DNA reads TGTGCCAGCAGCCACCCGGGGGGACTACTCTACGAGCAGTACTTC. It encodes CASSHPGGLLYEQYF.

V usage is TRBV27 and J usage is TRBJ1-2; the D gene is possibly TRBD1 (5 bases). V shed 2 bases and J shed 9 bases, with 13 bases lying between them. There are 13 residues in the CDR3. CDR1 MNHEY and CDR2 SMNVEV come from the germline V gene (reference sequence). The CDR3 region has the DNA TGTGCCAGCAGTTTACGTCTGGGGCGAAGCTACACCTTC. It codes for CASSLRLGRSYTF.

This rearrangement joins TRBV13 to TRBJ2-7; 7 bases line up with TRBD1. The J segment lost 3 bases and the V segment lost 11 bases, leaving 7 bases of the junction unmatched. The CDR3 runs 12 residues. The V gene's germline CDR1 is PRHDT and CDR2 FYEKMQ (reference sequence). The CDR3 region is CAGGDSLYEQYF. The CDR3 nucleotides are TGTGCCGGTGGGGACAGTCTCTACGAGCAGTACTTC.

This clone appeared a single time. The chain is built from TRBV5-1 and TRBJ2-7, with 7 nucleotides matching TRBD1. Trimming cost V 4 bases and J 2 bases; bases outside gene matches: 6. The CDR3 loop spans 14 amino acids. Per the germline V gene, CDR1 is SGHRS and CDR2 is YFSETQ. CDR3 residues: CASSPSGTAYEQYF. The CDR3 bases are TGCGCCAGCAGCCCATCAGGGACAGCCTACGAGCAGTACTTC.

V is TRBV28 and J is TRBJ1-5; D gene unclear. The V end was cut by 6 bases, the J end by 5 bases, with 8 bases between. Germline CDR1 and CDR2: MDHEN and SYDVKM. This CDR3 has 12 residues. This CDR3 reads CASRGGDQPQHF. In nucleotides, the CDR3 is TGTGCCAGCAGAGGCGGGGATCAGCCCCAGCATTTT. The full variable domain, rest sourced from reference TRBV28 and TRBJ1-5, is DVKVTQSSRYLVKRTGEKVFLECVQDMDHENMFWYRQDPGLGLRLIYFSYDVKMKEKGDIPEGYSVSREKKERFSLILESASTNQTSMYLCASRGGDQPQHFGDGTRLSIL.

The chain recombines TRBV27 with TRBJ2-7, with TRBD2 matching over 10 bases. Germline V lookup: CDR1 MNHEY, CDR2 SMNVEV (reference sequence). This CDR3 spans 15 amino acids. The J segment lost 4 bases and the V segment lost 6 bases, leaving 9 bases of the junction unmatched. CDR3 DNA sequence: TGTGCCAGCAGACTTAGGGGGACTAGCGCATACGAGCAGTACTTC. Its translation is CASRLRGTSAYEQYF.

Here the CDR3 reads CAISVQGSSTDTQYF. The CDR3 nucleotides read TGTGCCATCAGTGTACAGGGATCTAGCACAGATACGCAGTATTTT. The chain employs TRBV10-3 and TRBJ2-3, with D possibly TRBD1 on 6 matching bases. The CDR3 consists of 15 residues. Per germline, CDR1 ENHRY and CDR2 SYGVKD. Trimming left V 4 bases short and J 0 bases short, with 11 bases between.

This chain uses TRBV19 with TRBJ2-5; unclear D gene. CDR1 is LNHDA and CDR2 is SQIVND in the germline V gene (reference sequence). Trimming shortened V by 3 bases and J by 2 bases, and 19 bases separated the two germline ends. There are 17 residues in the CDR3. CDR3 amino acids: CASSIGFVAKLQETQYF. CDR3 nucleotides: TGTGCCAGTAGTATCGGGTTTGTGGCAAAACTTCAAGAGACCCAGTACTTC.

This clone showed up just once. The chain carries TRBV19 and TRBJ2-7; TRBD1 aligns across 8 bases. The germline V gene has CDR1 LNHDA and CDR2 SQIVND (reference sequence). The CDR3 spans 15 residues. V lost 7 bases to trimming and J lost 2 bases; unmatched junction nucleotides: 10. In DNA form, the CDR3 reads TGTGCCAGTAAAGGACAGGGTCAATCTGCCTACGAGCAGTACTTC. Amino acids: CASKGQGQSAYEQYF. The complete variable domain, with remaining parts taken from reference TRBV19 and TRBJ2-7, reads DGGITQSPKYLFRKEGQNVTLSCEQNLNHDAMYWYRQDPGQGLRLIYYSQIVNDFQKGDIAEGYSVSREKKESFPLTVTSAQKNPTAFYLCASKGQGQSAYEQYFGPGTRLTVT.

This chain uses TRBV28 with TRBJ2-5; possible D gene TRBD2, 5 bases. The CDR3 covers 17 residues. CDR1 and CDR2 (germline): MDHEN, SYDVKM. V dropped 4 bases and J dropped 4 bases, with 22 bases sitting between them. The CDR3 region has the DNA TGTGCCAGCAGTTCCCCACGGACCCCGGGAAGCGGAGAGACCCAGTACTTC. This gives the protein CASSSPRTPGSGETQYF.

The chain couples TRBV9 to TRBJ2-3, with 11 bases matching TRBD1. The CDR3 is 18 residues long. Looked up from germline, CDR1 is SGDLS and CDR2 is YYNGEE. The J segment lost 3 bases and the V segment lost 2 bases, leaving 11 bases of the junction unmatched. CDR3 in amino acids: CASSVAPGQGARTDTQYF. In nucleotides, the CDR3 is TGTGCCAGCAGCGTTGCTCCCGGACAGGGGGCGCGTACAGATACGCAGTATTTT. The variable domain in full, completed from reference TRBV9 and TRBJ2-3, reads DSGVTQTPKHLITATGQRVTLRCSPRSGDLSVYWYQQSLDQGLQFLIQYYNGEERAKGNILERFSAQQFPDLHSELNLSSLELGDSALYFCASSVAPGQGARTDTQYFGPGTRLTVL.

The chain couples TRBV14 to TRBJ1-2, with D unclear. CDR3 length: 12 residues. Trimming pared 4 bases from V and 3 bases from J, leaving 6 bases between. The germline gives CDR1 SGHDN, CDR2 FVKESK. Here the CDR3 reads CASSRAHYGYTF. The DNA of the CDR3 is TGTGCCAGCAGCCGGGCCCACTATGGCTACACCTTC.

V is TRBV5-5 and J is TRBJ2-1, with D unresolved. The CDR3 extends over 15 amino acids. Deletions cut 1 base from V and 0 bases from J, with 8 bases between. CDR1 SGHKS and CDR2 YYEKEE come from the germline V gene (reference sequence). The CDR3 coding sequence is TGTGCCAGCAGCTTGTTGCTACACTCCTACAATGAGCAGTTCTTC. This translates into CASSLLLHSYNEQFF.

The CDR3 nucleotides read TGTGCCAGCAGTCTACTGGGACTAGCGGGGTCGTTGAGCTCCTACGAGCAGTACTTC. This codes for CASSLLGLAGSLSSYEQYF. J is TRBJ2-7 and V is TRBV7-2, with 13 bases identical to TRBD2. The CDR3 contains 19 residues. The germline V gene encodes CDR1 SGHTA and CDR2 FQGNSA. V lost 6 bases and J lost 0; bases outside the gene matches: 14.

For this clone: Germline is not matched at one junction end, which may reflect a read error. The V call is TRBV7-7, the J call TRBJ1-3; 7 bases align to TRBD1. Germline V CDR1 and CDR2: SSHAT, FNYEAQ (reference sequence). CDR3 length equals 15 residues. The CDR3 sequence: CASSLTGAPGNTIYF. The CDR3 DNA follows: TGTGCTAGCAGCTTAACAGGGGCCCCTGGAAACACCATATATTTT.

The rearrangement uses TRBV6-1 and TRBJ1-2; D gene uncertain. The CDR3 totals 15 residues. Trimming removed 2 bases at V and 8 bases at J, with 18 bases between. CDR1 and CDR2 from the germline V gene are MNHNS and SASEGT. DNA of the CDR3: TGTGCCAGCAGTGAATTTACGGATAACGTAAAGGGCTACACCTTC. Amino acid sequence: CASSEFTDNVKGYTF.

The genes are TRBV7-2 and TRBJ2-7; D tentatively fits TRBD1 or TRBD2 (5 bases each). The CDR3 totals 15 residues. Germline loops: CDR1 SGHTA, CDR2 FQGNSA. V was cut by 2 bases and J by 2 bases, with 13 bases left in between. CDR3 in amino acids: CASSLSRDLTYEQYF. The CDR3 DNA reads as TGTGCCAGCAGCTTAAGCCGGGACCTAACCTACGAGCAGTACTTC.

The CDR3 DNA follows: TGTGCCAGCAGTCCCGGGGGGACTGTGTCCTACGAGCAGTACTTC. Its translation: CASSPGGTVSYEQYF. The chain couples TRBV2 to TRBJ2-7; 7 bases agree with TRBD2. The CDR3 runs 15 residues. Germline assignment: CDR1 SNHLY and CDR2 FYNNEI. V shed 5 bases, J shed 1 base, and the junction held 8 bases outside the gene matches.

The chain has TRBV7-9 and TRBJ2-3; 12 nucleotides match TRBD2. Looked up from germline, CDR1 is SEHNR and CDR2 is FQNEAQ (reference sequence). The CDR3 runs to 16 residues. V dropped 3 bases and J dropped 2; count of bases not matched to a gene: 3. CDR3 in DNA: TGTGCCAGCAGCTTGACTAGCGGGGGAGACACAGATACGCAGTATTTT. It is translated as CASSLTSGGDTDTQYF. Combining the CDR3 with reference TRBV7-9 and TRBJ2-3 gives the whole variable domain DTGVSQNPRHKITKRGQNVTFRCDPISEHNRLYWYRQTLGQGPEFLTYFQNEAQLEKSRLLSDRFSAERPKGSFSTLEIQRTEQGDSAMYLCASSLTSGGDTDTQYFGPGTRLTVL.